What follows is one T cell receptor beta chain and its context. Its antigen is undetermined. This sample stems from a study of T-cell memory formation after mild COVID-19. Study-wide findings and caveats: Contracting CD8+ clones were enriched in EMRA, CD4+ mainly in CM and EM.

TCRdb called the 5' RACE reads again in MiXCR, with one record for every CDR3 protein. In the table there are about 190,000 distinct CDR3 sequences, about 16% of which are singletons. The CDR3 totals 14 residues. Deletions cut 5 bases from V and 8 bases from J, with 18 bases between. The chain joins TRBV12-3 or TRBV12-4 to TRBJ1-2; perhaps TRBD1 as D (6 bases). Specimen: PBMCs or a T cell subset sorted from them (not recorded which). The source is an adult woman who had mild COVID-19 (a few samples of this study predate the infection). Cell type and time point are not known. The CDR3 spells CASSDRDKVEGYTF. The CDR3 coding sequence is TGTGCCAGCAGTGACCGGGACAAGGTGGAAGGCTACACCTTC.